This T cell receptor (beta chain) was captured in a study of shared clonotypes between healthy human individuals. Whole-study findings and limits: Sample collection involved blood only; tissue repertoires are likely different.

In germline, CDR1 is MRHNA, CDR2 SNTAGT. The CDR3 has 15 amino acids. V dropped 0 bases and J dropped 8 bases, with 14 bases sitting between them. Several immunoSEQ 96-well plates shared each subset's DNA, each plate a replicate. In the authors' methods: Filtering of immunoSEQ junctional sequences could not match full-length read filtering. Sequenced by immunoSEQ multiplex PCR; TCRdb stores in-frame clones only, minus some. The V and J calls and clone size are taken from that table; D and trimming were inferred from the DNA. In the table there are about 95,000 clones, under 70% of which are singletons. As concerns this clone: The antigen remains undetermined.

The source is a man aged 25-45 years in good health. This chain links TRBV6-4 with TRBJ2-1; perhaps TRBD2 as D (5 bases). The sample was memory CD8+ T cells sorted from blood. Sample subset: CD45RO+ cells pooled with CCR7-negative TemRA cells. CDR3: CASSDSSGSVDEQFF. CDR3 DNA: TGTGCCAGCAGTGACTCGTCGGGATCGGTGGATGAGCAGTTCTTC.